This T cell receptor beta chain was sequenced in a study of T cell responses to AZD1222 COVID-19 vaccine (dated by TCRdb to the early 2020s). Describing the broader study: AZD1222 recipients given second doses at about 4 weeks or at about 12 weeks were pooled, since spike-specific TCR depth and breadth were not found to differ between the two schedules. A total of 230 to 250 trial participants underwent TCR sequencing, of whom 200 to 220 received two doses of AZD1222 and about 25 received two doses of the MenACWY control vaccine. Enrollment into the trials was organized by age into subgroups of 18-55, 56-69 and 70-plus years, and those subgroups contained roughly 150, 30 and 60 TCR-sequenced participants, respectively. General study outcomes and caveats: Participants were mostly white British and included more females than males, and it was suggested by the authors that clonal diversity may have been underestimated. Conclusions about previously exposed vaccinees are limited, since just a handful of AZD1222 recipients were seropositive for SARS-CoV-2 at baseline. The 56-69-year group was small, and its depth increase did not reach significance, likely because of low power. CD4 TCRs associated with the vaccine covered the entire spike protein, and the dominant responses were in regions 160-218 and 743-854. Because no day 14 peak-response samples were available, repertoires were characterized only after the peak T cell response. Nearly half of unique spike-specific TCRs reportedly recognized epitopes outside regions mutated in the B.1.351 and B.1.1.7 variants. After two AZD1222 doses, spike-specific TCR breadth and depth were significantly higher than at day 0 and than in MenACWY recipients.

Per the publication, the time point label means: baseline before first vaccination. Samples from vaccinated people were obtained from the UK trials COV001 and COV002, which included a single-blind randomized controlled phase 2/3 trial of AZD1222 (ChAdOx1 nCoV-19) in healthy adults. For TCRbeta chain sequencing, PBMC samples were collected from trial participants at day 0 and at day 28 after the second dose. The CDR3, from cysteine to phenylalanine, totals 17 residues. The sequence is cut down to CDR3 DNA, 51 bases in frame from base 1. According to the germline V gene, CDR1 reads SNHLY and CDR2 reads FYNNEI. Trimming at the junction amounts to 7 bases on V and 9 bases on J, and the germline ends lie 30 bases apart. With respect to this clone: No cognate antigen has been identified for it. One base away there is no much larger clone; base qualities are not given.

The CDR3 regions of human TCRbeta chains were analyzed by immunosequencing. In the source study's methods: Repertoire TCRs were checked for matches against a reference library of SARS-CoV-2-specific TCRs that had been generated using the MIRA antigen-specificity platform. Breadth meant the fraction of unique TCRs that were SARS-CoV-2-associated, whereas depth meant the fraction of total T cells that were SARS-CoV-2-associated. Using the MIRA data, each spike-specific TCR was assigned both to the spike region to which the TCR was reactive and to a CD4 or CD8 class. Log10-transformed breadth and depth values were compared by one-way ANOVA with Sidak's multiple comparisons tests. TCRdb provides this immuneACCESS table in a form limited to in-frame rearrangements. Some clones are lacking; in checked studies, under half of them reflect an unresolved V gene, and why the rest are absent is not known. D and trimming were read from the DNA, whereas the V and J calls and clone size are those reported in that table. The sample contains 86,000 or so clones, roughly 87% of them found a single time. Together, the top ten hold about 2.2% of the sample.

The sequence was collected from an adult in good health. The sample in question was peripheral blood, obtained on day 0 of AZD1222 vaccination. The chain employs TRBV2 and TRBJ1-2; the D gene is possibly TRBD1, with 5 bases matching. The nucleotides read TGTGCCAGCATCCGGGCCAGGGCGGGAACAGGAGACTTCAGCTACACCTTC. This sequence encodes CASIRARAGTGDFSYTF. The entire variable domain, with the stretches around the CDR3 drawn from the reference TRBV2 and TRBJ1-2 proteins, is EPEVTQTPSHQVTQMGQEVILRCVPISNHLYFYWYRQILGQKVEFLVSFYNNEISEKSEIFDDQFSVERPDGSNFTLKIRSTKLEDSAMYFCASIRARAGTGDFSYTFGSGTRLTVV.